What follows are 25 T cell receptor beta chains derived from one specimen sequenced in a study of cytomegalovirus exposure and HLA in healthy donors. Both 60 Vbeta primers and 13 Jbeta primers went into the PCR. Libraries were prepared by immunoSEQ multiplex PCR; TCRdb keeps only in-frame clonotypes and omits some of them. The sample consists of roughly 89,000 clones, roughly four fifths of them appearing once. Sequences were obtained from PBMCs. These receptors all stem from a woman in her 30s in good health and CMV-seronegative.

To note about this clone: The junction and the germline gene differ at one end; a read error may be behind it. The V call is TRBV9, the J call TRBJ2-7; TRBD2 matches 7 bases. Germline CDR1 and CDR2: SGDLS and YYNGEE. The CDR3 has 14 amino acids. The CDR3 spells CASSVGAGANEQYF. CDR3 nucleotide sequence: TGTGCCAGCAGTGTAGGGGCGGGAGCCAACGAGCAGTACTTC.

For the CDR3, the DNA is TGTGCCAGCAGTTCGAGCTATAGCAATCAGCCCCAGCATTTT. It specifies CASSSSYSNQPQHF. The genes are TRBV28 and TRBJ1-5; D is unclear. This CDR3 region has 14 residues. V was clipped by 4 bases and J by 0 bases, with 7 bases between them. Per germline, CDR1 MDHEN and CDR2 SYDVKM. Complete variable domain (other parts from reference TRBV28 and TRBJ1-5): DVKVTQSSRYLVKRTGEKVFLECVQDMDHENMFWYRQDPGLGLRLIYFSYDVKMKEKGDIPEGYSVSREKKERFSLILESASTNQTSMYLCASSSSYSNQPQHFGDGTRLSIL.

The V and J genes are TRBV28 and TRBJ1-1; TRBD1 might be the D (5 bases). The CDR3 covers 14 residues. Germline V lookup: CDR1 MDHEN, CDR2 SYDVKM. V was trimmed by 10 bases and J by 0 bases, leaving 15 bases between them. Written as DNA, the CDR3 is TGTGCCACCAACCCTTGGGGCTTGAACACTGAAGCTTTCTTT. This encodes CATNPWGLNTEAFF.

The rearrangement joins TRBV2 to TRBJ2-7; tentatively, D is TRBD1 (7 bases). CDR3 length: 16 amino acids. Trimming took off 0 bases at V and 2 bases at J, with 14 bases between the two ends. The V gene's germline CDR1 is SNHLY and CDR2 FYNNEI. The CDR3 DNA sequence: TGTGCCAGCAGTGAAGCGCTTCAGGGGGGAACCTACGAGCAGTACTTC. Amino acids: CASSEALQGGTYEQYF.

V is TRBV30 and J is TRBJ2-7, with 11 bases matching TRBD1. The V segment lost 4 bases and the J segment 0 bases; nucleotides outside the gene matches: 11. This CDR3 region has 17 residues. The germline V gene has CDR1 GTSNPN and CDR2 SVGIG (reference sequence). For the CDR3, the DNA is TGTGCCTGGAATAAAACGCCGGGACAGGGGGTCTCCTACGAGCAGTACTTC. It encodes CAWNKTPGQGVSYEQYF.

The rearrangement links TRBV11-2 to TRBJ2-1; a possible D gene is TRBD2 (5 bases). Trimming shortened V by 4 bases and J by 6 bases, and 13 bases separated the two germline ends. CDR1 and CDR2 from the germline V gene are SGHAT and FQNNGV. This CDR3 is 14 amino acids long. CDR3 residues: CASSSSRLINEQFF. The CDR3 coding sequence is TGTGCCAGCAGCTCAAGTCGACTAATCAATGAGCAGTTCTTC. Using reference TRBV11-2 and TRBJ2-1 for the parts outside the CDR3, the full variable domain is EAGVAQSPRYKIIEKRQSVAFWCNPISGHATLYWYQQILGQGPKLLIQFQNNGVVDDSQLPKDRFSAERLKGVDSTLKIQPAKLEDSAVYLCASSSSRLINEQFFGPGTRLTVL.

The gene calls are TRBV2 and TRBJ1-2; 9 bases are a match to TRBD1. The CDR3 contains 16 residues. Germline loops: CDR1 SNHLY, CDR2 FYNNEI. Losses at the gene ends were 1 base for V and 4 bases for J; bases not matched to a gene: 7. CDR3 nucleotides: TGTGCCAGCAGTGAAGGGGGACAGGGTATAATCTATGGCTACACCTTC. It encodes CASSEGGQGIIYGYTF.

This clone appeared once. V usage is TRBV7-3 and J usage is TRBJ2-3; maybe TRBD1 (5 bases). Trimming removed 3 bases from V and 0 bases from J, with 7 bases in between. Germline assignment: CDR1 SGHTA and CDR2 FQGTGA. The CDR3 sequence is 14 residues long. The CDR3 loop reads CASSFRGSTDTQYF. The CDR3 DNA is TGTGCCAGCAGCTTTAGGGGTAGCACAGATACGCAGTATTTT.

This clone was recorded a few times. V and J are TRBV2 and TRBJ2-1, with 7 bases fitting TRBD2. The CDR3 loop spans 15 amino acids. Germline values: CDR1 SNHLY, CDR2 FYNNEI. V was clipped by 4 bases and J by 3 bases; unmatched bases: 6. The CDR3 DNA follows: TGTGCCAGCAGTGTTGCGGGAGTCAGCTACAATGAGCAGTTCTTC. Translating gives CASSVAGVSYNEQFF.

The CDR3 nucleotides are TGTGCCAGCAGCCCGGGGGGAGCAGATACGCAGTATTTT. This encodes CASSPGGADTQYF. V gene TRBV2 combines with J gene TRBJ2-3; 7 bases agree with TRBD2. The CDR3 extends over 13 amino acids. Trimming at V came to 6 bases and at J to 4 bases, leaving 4 bases not matched to a gene. The germline gives CDR1 SNHLY, CDR2 FYNNEI.

V and J are TRBV28 and TRBJ1-6, with D possibly being TRBD1 (6 bases). Germline V CDR1 and CDR2: MDHEN, SYDVKM. This CDR3 has 16 amino acids. The V and J ends lost 7 bases and 7 bases respectively, with 20 bases between them. The CDR3 DNA sequence: TGTGCCAGCAAGGACAGAGGGGAAGGTTCCAATTCACCCCTCCACTTT. It specifies CASKDRGEGSNSPLHF.

The V gene is TRBV5-1, the J gene TRBJ2-7; 10 nucleotides agree with TRBD2. The CDR3 loop spans 16 amino acids. The V and J ends lost 0 bases and 3 bases, in that order; junction bases with no gene match: 6. The germline CDR1 and CDR2 sequences are SGHRS and YFSETQ. The CDR3 nucleotides read TGCGCCAGCAGCTTGGCCCTAGCTAGCGGGAGCTACGAGCAGTACTTC. Its protein is CASSLALASGSYEQYF.

Note on this clone: The junction differs from germline at one of its ends, possibly a read error. The chain carries TRBV7-9 and TRBJ2-1, with D maybe TRBD2 (5 bases). This CDR3 has 13 residues. Germline CDR1 and CDR2: SEHNR and FQNEAQ (reference sequence). The CDR3 bases are TGTGCCAGCAGCTCGGGGTCTCTCCTAGAATGGATCTTC. Translation gives CASSSGSLLEWIF.

This clone has a handful of counts. The rearrangement links TRBV7-8 to TRBJ2-1, with TRBD2 matching over 13 bases. The trim removed 4 bases at V and 8 bases at J, leaving 8 bases unmatched. The CDR3 is 16 residues long. Germline CDR1 and CDR2: SGHVS and FQNEAQ. In DNA form, the CDR3 reads TGTGCCAGCAGCTACCGGACTAGCGGGAGTGGTGATGAGCAGTTCTTC. This encodes CASSYRTSGSGDEQFF.

V and J are TRBV9 and TRBJ2-1, with TRBD1 matching over 7 bases. This CDR3 contains 15 residues. CDR1 SGDLS and CDR2 YYNGEE come from the germline V gene. With 1 base clipped from V and 8 bases from J, the junction kept 9 bases outside the gene matches. Here the CDR3 reads CASSVFSGGPDEQFF. CDR3 DNA: TGTGCCAGCAGCGTATTCTCAGGGGGACCGGATGAGCAGTTCTTC.

The chain combines TRBV19 with TRBJ2-1; tentative D call: TRBD2 (6 bases). CDR3 length: 19 amino acids. Trimming removed 5 bases at V and 8 bases at J, with 31 bases between. The germline V gene has CDR1 LNHDA and CDR2 SQIVND (reference sequence). CDR3 protein: CASSAPRQGGRPGVDEQFF. The CDR3 bases are TGTGCCAGTAGTGCCCCTCGTCAAGGTGGGAGGCCTGGGGTTGATGAGCAGTTCTTC.

This chain uses TRBV28 with TRBJ1-2; 7 nucleotides align to TRBD1. Germline V gene sequence: CDR1 MDHEN, CDR2 SYDVKM. This CDR3 region has 14 residues. The V gene end was trimmed by 5 bases and the J gene end by 7 bases; junction bases not matched to a gene: 10. The CDR3 loop reads CASSPPGQVFGYTF. The CDR3 nucleotides read TGTGCCAGCAGTCCCCCCGGACAGGTCTTTGGCTACACCTTC.

The CDR3 is CASRLGAGLYYNEQFF. CDR3 DNA sequence: TGTGCAAGTCGCTTAGGGGCCGGATTGTACTACAATGAGCAGTTCTTC. The J gene is TRBJ2-1, the V gene TRBV12-2; the D call TRBD1 from the table was never checked on the DNA. TRBV12-2 is a recognized pseudogene. CDR3 length: 16 amino acids.

The CDR3 DNA sequence: TGTGCCAGCAGTTTTGCAGGGGACAATCAGCCCCAGCATTTT. This translates into CASSFAGDNQPQHF. The chain couples TRBV28 to TRBJ1-5, with D tentatively TRBD1 (6 bases). Germline values: CDR1 MDHEN, CDR2 SYDVKM. The V gene lost 3 bases and the J gene lost 3 bases, with 9 bases spanning the gap. This CDR3 comprises 14 residues. Looking up the rest from reference TRBV28 and TRBJ1-5 gives the full variable domain: DVKVTQSSRYLVKRTGEKVFLECVQDMDHENMFWYRQDPGLGLRLIYFSYDVKMKEKGDIPEGYSVSREKKERFSLILESASTNQTSMYLCASSFAGDNQPQHFGDGTRLSIL.

This clone has just one count. The chain combines TRBV19 with TRBJ2-7; tentative D call: TRBD2 (5 bases). Germline CDR1 reads LNHDA; CDR2 reads SQIVND (reference sequence). The ends were cut back, 8 bases at V and 4 bases at J, with 18 bases in the middle. The CDR3 runs to 14 residues. The DNA for the CDR3 is TGTGCCAGTTCGAAAGGAGAGCGGAGATACGAGCAGTACTTC. It encodes CASSKGERRYEQYF.

The V gene is TRBV28, the J gene TRBJ2-5; 10 bases are shared with TRBD2. Germline-derived CDR1 and CDR2 are MDHEN and SYDVKM. The CDR3 length is 17 residues. The junction had 18 bases not matched to a gene; V was cut back by 8 bases and J by 6 bases. This chain's CDR3 is CASSLTGLAGVEKTQYF. In nucleotides, the CDR3 is TGTGCCAGCTCCCTGACTGGGCTAGCGGGAGTGGAGAAGACCCAGTACTTC.

J is TRBJ1-6 and V is TRBV27, with no clear D. The V gene lost 2 bases and the J gene lost 9 bases, with 14 bases spanning the gap. Germline V gives CDR1 MNHEY, CDR2 SMNVEV (reference sequence). The CDR3 is 15 amino acids. CDR3 protein: CASSLKEGSFSPLHF. The CDR3 DNA follows: TGTGCCAGCAGTTTAAAGGAAGGGAGCTTTTCACCCCTCCACTTT.

The gene calls are TRBV5-1 and TRBJ1-1; D is ambiguous. The CDR3 consists of 14 residues. The V gene's germline CDR1 is SGHRS and CDR2 YFSETQ. V was clipped by 4 bases and J by 4 bases, with 14 bases between them. The CDR3 loop reads CASSSQRPGTEAFF. CDR3 nucleotide sequence: TGCGCCAGCAGCAGCCAGCGGCCGGGCACTGAAGCTTTCTTT.

The genes are TRBV6-5 and TRBJ1-5; D is unresolved. V lost 5 bases, J lost 5 bases, and 13 bases lay in between. Germline V lookup: CDR1 MNHEY, CDR2 SVGAGI. The CDR3 runs to 14 residues. The CDR3 here is CASSERGYHQPQHF. Written as DNA, the CDR3 is TGTGCCAGCAGTGAACGGGGTTACCATCAGCCCCAGCATTTT.

The CDR3 DNA is TGTGCCTGGAGTGTCTTCGGGACAGGGTATGGCTACACCTTC. It codes for CAWSVFGTGYGYTF. J is TRBJ1-2 and V is TRBV30; TRBD1 matches at 9 bases. The CDR3 has 14 residues. Germline V gene lookup returns CDR1 GTSNPN and CDR2 SVGIG (reference sequence). Unmatched junction bases numbered 4, after V lost 0 bases and J lost 5 bases.